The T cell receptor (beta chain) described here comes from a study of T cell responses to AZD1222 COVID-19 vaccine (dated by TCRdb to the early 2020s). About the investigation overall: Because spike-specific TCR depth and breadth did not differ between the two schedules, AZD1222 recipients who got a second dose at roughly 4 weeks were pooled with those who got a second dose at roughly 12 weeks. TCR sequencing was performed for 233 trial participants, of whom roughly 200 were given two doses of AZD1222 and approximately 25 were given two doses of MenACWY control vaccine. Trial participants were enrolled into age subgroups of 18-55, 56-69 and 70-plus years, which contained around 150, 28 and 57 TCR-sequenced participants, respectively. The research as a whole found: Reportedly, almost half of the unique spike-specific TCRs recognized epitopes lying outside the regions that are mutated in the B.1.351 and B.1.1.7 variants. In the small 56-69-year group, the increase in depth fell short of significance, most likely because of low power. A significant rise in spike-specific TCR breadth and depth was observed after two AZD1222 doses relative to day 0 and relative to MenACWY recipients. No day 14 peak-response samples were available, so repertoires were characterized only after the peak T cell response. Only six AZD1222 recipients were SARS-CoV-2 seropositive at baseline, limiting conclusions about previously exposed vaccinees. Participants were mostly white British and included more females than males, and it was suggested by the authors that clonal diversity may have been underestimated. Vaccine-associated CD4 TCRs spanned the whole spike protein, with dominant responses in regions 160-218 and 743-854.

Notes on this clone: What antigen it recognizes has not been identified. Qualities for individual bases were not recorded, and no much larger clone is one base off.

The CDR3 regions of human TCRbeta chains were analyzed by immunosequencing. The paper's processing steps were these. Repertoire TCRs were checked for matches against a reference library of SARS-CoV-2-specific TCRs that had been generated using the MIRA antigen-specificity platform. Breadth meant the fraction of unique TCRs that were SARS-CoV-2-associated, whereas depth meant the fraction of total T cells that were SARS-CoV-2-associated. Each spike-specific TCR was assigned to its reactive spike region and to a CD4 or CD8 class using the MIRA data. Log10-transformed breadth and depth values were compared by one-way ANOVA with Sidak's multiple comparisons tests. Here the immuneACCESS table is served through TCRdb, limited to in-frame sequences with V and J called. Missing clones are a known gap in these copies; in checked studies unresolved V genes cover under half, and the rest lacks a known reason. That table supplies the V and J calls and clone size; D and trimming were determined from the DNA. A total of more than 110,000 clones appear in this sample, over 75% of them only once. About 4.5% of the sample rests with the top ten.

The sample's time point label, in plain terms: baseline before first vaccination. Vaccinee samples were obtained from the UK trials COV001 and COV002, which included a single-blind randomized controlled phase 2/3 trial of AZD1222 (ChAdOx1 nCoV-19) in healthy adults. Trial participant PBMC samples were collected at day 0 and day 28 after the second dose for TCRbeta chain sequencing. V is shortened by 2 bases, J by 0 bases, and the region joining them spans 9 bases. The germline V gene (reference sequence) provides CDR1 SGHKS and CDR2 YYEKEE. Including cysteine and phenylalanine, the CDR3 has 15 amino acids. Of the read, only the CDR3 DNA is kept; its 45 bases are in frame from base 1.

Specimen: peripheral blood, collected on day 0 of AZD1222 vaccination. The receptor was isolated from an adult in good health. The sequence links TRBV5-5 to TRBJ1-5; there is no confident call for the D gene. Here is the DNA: TGTGCCAGCAGCTTTTCCTCCCCTAGCAATCAGCCCCAGCATTTT. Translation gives CASSFSSPSNQPQHF.